The text below deals with one T cell receptor (beta chain). Its specificity is unknown. The sample is drawn from a study of post-analysis software for immune sequencing data. Across the study: Recorded subtypes: relapsing-remitting, secondary progressive, progressive-relapsing; some patients unannotated.

Each TCR beta cDNA library carried unique molecular identifiers. There were roughly 0.95 to 10 million T cells, and approximately 500,000 cDNA molecules came from them. TCRdb fed the PCR reads into MiXCR, producing one record per CDR3 protein. In the table there are some 500,000 distinct CDR3 sequences, around 40% of which are singletons. The ends lost 6 bases at V and 5 bases at J; junction bases unmatched: 12. The CDR3 runs to 16 residues. Germline V lookup: CDR1 MNHEY, CDR2 SMNVEV (reference sequence). Regarding the study as a whole: Clustering by F measure revealed strong co-clustering among samples prepared together in one batch. There were roughly five TRBV segments more frequent in patients than controls, and TRBV5-6, TRBV5-1 and TRBV20-1 were among them. Controls significantly exceeded multiple sclerosis patients in normalized Chao1 diversity.

The receptor was isolated from a girl between 5 and 17 years old with multiple sclerosis. V is TRBV27 and J is TRBJ2-5; 10 nucleotides align to TRBD2. Sequences were obtained from blood. Here the CDR3 reads CASRTFATGLAETQYF. The DNA of the CDR3 is TGTGCCAGCAGAACTTTTGCAACGGGACTAGCGGAGACCCAGTACTTC.